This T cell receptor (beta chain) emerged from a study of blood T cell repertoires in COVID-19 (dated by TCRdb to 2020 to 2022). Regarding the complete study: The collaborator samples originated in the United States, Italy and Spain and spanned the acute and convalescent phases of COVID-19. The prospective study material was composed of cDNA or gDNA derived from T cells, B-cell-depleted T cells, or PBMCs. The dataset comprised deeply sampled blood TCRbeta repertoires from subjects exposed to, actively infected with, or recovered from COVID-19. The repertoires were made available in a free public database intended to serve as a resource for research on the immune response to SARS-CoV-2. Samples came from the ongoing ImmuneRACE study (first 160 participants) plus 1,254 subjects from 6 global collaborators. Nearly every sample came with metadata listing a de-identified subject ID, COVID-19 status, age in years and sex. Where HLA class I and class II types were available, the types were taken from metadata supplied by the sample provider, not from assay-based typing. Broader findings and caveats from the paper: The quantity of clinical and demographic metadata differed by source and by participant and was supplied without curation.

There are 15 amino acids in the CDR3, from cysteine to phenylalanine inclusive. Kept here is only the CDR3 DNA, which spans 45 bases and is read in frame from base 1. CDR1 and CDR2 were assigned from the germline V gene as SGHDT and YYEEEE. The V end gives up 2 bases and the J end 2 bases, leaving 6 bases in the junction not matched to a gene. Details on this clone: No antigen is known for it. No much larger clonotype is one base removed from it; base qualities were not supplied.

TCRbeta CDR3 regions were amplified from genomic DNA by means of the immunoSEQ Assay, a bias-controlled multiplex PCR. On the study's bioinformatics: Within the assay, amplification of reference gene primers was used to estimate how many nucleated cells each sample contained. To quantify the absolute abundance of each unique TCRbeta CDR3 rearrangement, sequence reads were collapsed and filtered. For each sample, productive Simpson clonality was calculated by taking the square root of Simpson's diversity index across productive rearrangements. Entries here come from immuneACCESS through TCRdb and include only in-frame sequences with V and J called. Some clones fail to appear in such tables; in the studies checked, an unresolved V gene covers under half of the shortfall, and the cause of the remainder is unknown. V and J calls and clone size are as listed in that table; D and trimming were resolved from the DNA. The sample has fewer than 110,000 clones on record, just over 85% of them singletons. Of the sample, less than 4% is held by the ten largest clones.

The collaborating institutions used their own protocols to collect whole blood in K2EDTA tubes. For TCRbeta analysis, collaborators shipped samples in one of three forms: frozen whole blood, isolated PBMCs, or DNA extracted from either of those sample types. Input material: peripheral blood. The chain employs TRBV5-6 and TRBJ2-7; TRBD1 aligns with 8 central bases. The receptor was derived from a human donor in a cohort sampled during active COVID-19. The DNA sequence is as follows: TGTGCCAGCAGCTTACCGGGACAGGCTACCTACGAGCAGTACTTC. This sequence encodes CASSLPGQATYEQYF. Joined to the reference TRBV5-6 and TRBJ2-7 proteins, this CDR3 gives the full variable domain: DAGVTQSPTHLIKTRGQQVTLRCSPKSGHDTVSWYQQALGQGPQFIFQYYEEEERQRGNFPDRFSGHQFPNYSSELNVNALLLGDSALYLCASSLPGQATYEQYFGPGTRLTVT.